This T cell receptor (beta chain) was observed in a study of blood T cell repertoires in COVID-19. Across the study: Whether acute or convalescent, the COVID-19 samples came from the United States, Italy and Spain. T cells, B-cell-depleted T cells, or PBMCs provided the cDNA or gDNA that served as material.

The CDR3 is made up of 13 amino acids. Between the trimmed V and J ends, which lost 6 bases and 0 bases, there was a span of 8 bases. Assignment of participants to cohorts was predicated upon participant-reported clinical history. This clone occurred a few times. Clones were sequenced by immunoSEQ multiplex PCR, and TCRdb holds only the in-frame ones, with some missing. The sample has fewer than 450,000 clones, 90% seen once; the top ten hold 0.6%. V and J are TRBV12-3 or TRBV12-4 and TRBJ1-1; weak D call: TRBD1 (5 bases). Material: PBMCs or T cells enriched from blood (not recorded which). The TCR originated in a young man who had recovered from COVID-19. The CDR3 loop is CASSRQLNTEAFF. Here the CDR3 DNA reads TGTGCCAGCAGCAGACAGCTGAACACTGAAGCTTTCTTT.